This TCR beta chain came from a study of cytomegalovirus exposure and HLA in healthy donors. In the case of this clone: Its target is not known.

A multiplex PCR was run with 60 Vbeta primers and 13 Jbeta primers. Clones were read by immunoSEQ multiplex PCR, and TCRdb kept only the in-frame ones, dropping some. There are around 180,000 clones in the sample; roughly four fifths occur only once, and around 0.46% lies in the top ten. Whole-study results and caveats: Prior analysis indicated that the majority of TCR beta V segments exhibited productivity approximately 87% or approximately 30% of the time.

This sequence originates from a woman in her forties or fifties in good health and CMV-seronegative. The sequencing input was PBMCs.

CDR3 loop: CASSLRGGTDTQYF. CDR3 sequence (DNA): TGTGCCAGCAGCTTGCGGGGGGGCACAGATACGCAGTATTTT. The chain carries TRBV5-8 and TRBJ2-3; 7 positions agree with TRBD2. V lost 1 base, J lost 1 base, and 0 bases stayed unmatched. The CDR3 covers 14 residues. Looked up from germline, CDR1 is SGHTS and CDR2 is YDEGEE.